The source of this TCR beta chain is a study of CD8 T cells in Susac syndrome (dated by TCRdb to about 2019). With regard to the full study: Repertoire sequencing was used to test whether CD8+ T cell activation and differentiation in Susac syndrome was antigen driven. Overall study outcomes, separate from this receptor: The number of individuals in the TCR sequencing and HLA analysis was acknowledged as relatively small.

Peripheral blood CD8+ and CD4+ T cells from healthy donors, Susac syndrome patients and multiple sclerosis patients were profiled using high-throughput TCR beta sequencing. The healthy donors served as controls matched for age and sex. Bulk CD8+ and CD4+ T cells were purified by magnetic negative isolation, while CD8+ TEMRA cells were enriched using FACS. Blood was collected in EDTA tubes and processed within 24 hours, with PBMCs isolated through density gradient centrifugation. PBMCs intended for TCR sequencing were cryopreserved in liquid nitrogen and thawed later in a water bath at 37 degrees C. Purity of sorted or isolated CD4+, CD8+ and CD8+ TEMRA cells was at least 90%. In the case of this clonotype: It has no known antigen specificity. No quality values exist for individual bases; no much larger clone is one base distant.

The CDR3 starts with the cysteine, ends with the phenylalanine, and has 15 residues. Left in the record is the CDR3 DNA by itself, 45 bases read in frame from the first base. CDR1 and CDR2 (SGHTA, FQGNSA) derive from the germline V gene. V is shortened by 5 bases, J by 0 bases, and the region joining them spans 14 bases. RNA was extracted using the RNeasy kit, and roughly 0.5 to 1 ug of the RNA was reverse transcribed with random hexamers. The immunoSEQ multiplex PCR assay, which covers 54 Vbeta and 13 Jbeta segments, was used to amplify TCR beta CDR3 regions. PCR amplification bias was corrected by using a synthetic template baseline for primer optimization and computational correction. The paper's data handling went like this. Reads were annotated to V, D and J genes per IMGT and analyzed with immunoSEQ Analyzer, keeping only productive sequences. Clonality was computed as one minus Shannon entropy normalized by log2 of the number of productive unique sequences. For each patient and control, public and private clones were evaluated within the 100 most prevalent clones. Clones were defined as Susac-specific when absent from the healthy and MS cohorts, from 1052 published viral clones and from other ImmuneACCESS disease sequences. TCRdb cleaned the public reads at Q25 with fastp, built clones with MiXCR and kept in-frame beta chains. One record per CDR3 amino acid sequence lists the most common genes and DNA. The V and J calls reflect TCRdb's pipeline rather than the authors' work. The sample table records roughly 200,000 distinct CDR3 sequences; about 95% of these occur just once. 0.1% of the sample is in the top ten clones.

The receptor was isolated from a human donor in good health. The chain is made from TRBV7-2 and TRBJ2-7; a tentative D call is TRBD1 (7 bases match). Sequencing was done on a sample of CD4+ T cells from PBMCs. The nucleotide sequence is TGTGCCAGCAGCAAGGGGGCGGGGAGCTCCTACGAGCAGTACTTC. Translated, it reads CASSKGAGSSYEQYF.